Shown below are 9 T cell receptor beta chains from a single sample sequenced in a study of STAT3 mutations in large granular lymphocyte leukemia. The study, taken as a whole, reports: At least one immunodominant TCR beta clonotype appeared in every T-cell large granular lymphocyte leukemia patient.

No antigens are known for them. Repertoires were generated with immunoSEQ multiplex PCR, while TCRdb's copy carries only in-frame clones and drops some. The repertoire holds 9,500 to 14,000 clones, 65% to 90% seen once, with 80% to 90% in the top ten. The sequencing input was peripheral blood mononuclear cells. Every receptor here comes from a man older than 75 with T-cell large granular lymphocyte leukemia. Some clones in this sample may be carry-over from other donors' samples.

V gene TRBV27 combines with J gene TRBJ2-7, with 8 bases lining up with TRBD1. V shed 7 bases and J 2 bases; nucleotides not matched to a gene: 19. CDR1 and CDR2 (germline): MNHEY, SMNVEV (reference sequence). This CDR3 is built from 18 residues. As DNA, the CDR3 is TGTGCCAGCAACACCGGGACAGGTCTTGCCTCGGACCCCTACGAGCAGTACTTC. Amino acids: CASNTGTGLASDPYEQYF.

This CDR3 is CASSQDISTGELFF. Here the CDR3 DNA reads TGCGCCAGCAGCCAAGATATTAGCACCGGGGAGCTGTTTTTT. V is TRBV4-3 and J is TRBJ2-2; D call uncertain. Trimming pared 0 bases from V and 4 bases from J, leaving 6 bases between. Germline V gene sequence: CDR1 LGHNA, CDR2 YSLEER. This CDR3 region has 14 residues.

This sequence joins TRBV7-2 and TRBJ2-7; perhaps TRBD2 as D (5 bases). CDR1 and CDR2 from the germline V gene are SGHTA and FQGNSA. The CDR3 spans 14 residues. Between the trimmed V and J ends, which lost 6 bases and 0 bases, there was a span of 12 bases. CDR3 protein: CASREGISSYEQYF. CDR3 coding DNA: TGTGCCAGCAGAGAGGGAATAAGCTCCTACGAGCAGTACTTC.

This chain uses TRBV6-5 with TRBJ2-3; perhaps D is TRBD1 or TRBD2 (5 bases each). The CDR3 totals 15 residues. The germline V gene encodes CDR1 MNHEY and CDR2 SVGAGI. Trimming took 0 bases from V and 7 from J, leaving 14 bases between them. The CDR3 spells CASSYSVTAAYTQYF. CDR3 sequence (DNA): TGTGCCAGCAGTTACTCGGTGACAGCGGCATATACGCAGTATTTT.

This clone was observed once. The chain joins TRBV9 to TRBJ1-2; no clear D. The CDR3 is 12 residues long. Germline loops: CDR1 SGDLS, CDR2 YYNGEE. V gave up 4 bases and J gave up 4 bases, with 8 bases separating them. The CDR3 DNA reads TGTGCCAGCAGCTCGAGCTCCTATGGCTACACCTTC. As protein: CASSSSSYGYTF.

The chain employs TRBV15 and TRBJ1-1; unclear D gene. Trimming stripped 0 bases from V and 1 base from J, with 9 bases between. From germline, CDR1 is LNHNV and CDR2 YYDKDF (reference sequence). This CDR3 has 15 amino acids. The CDR3 sequence is CATSRDLLRNTEAFF. The CDR3 bases are TGTGCCACCAGCAGAGATCTCTTAAGGAACACTGAAGCTTTCTTT.

The chain joins TRBV6-6 to TRBJ2-7; TRBD2 is a possible D gene (5 bases). The germline CDR1 and CDR2 sequences are MNHNY and SVGAGI (reference sequence). The CDR3 is 14 amino acids. With 6 bases removed from V and 5 bases from J, the gap between germline ends came to 17 bases. The CDR3 coding sequence is TGTGCCAGCAGCTCAGACGGGGTTGGGAACGAGCAGTACTTC. Translated: CASSSDGVGNEQYF.

The gene calls are TRBV30 and TRBJ1-6; D unresolved. V lost 3 bases, J lost 0 bases, and 6 bases lay in between. The CDR3 spans 14 residues. Germline assignment: CDR1 GTSNPN and CDR2 SVGIG (reference sequence). CDR3: CAWRTPSYNSPLHF. The DNA for the CDR3 is TGTGCCTGGAGGACCCCCTCCTATAATTCACCCCTCCACTTT.

The chain carries TRBV5-4 and TRBJ2-7; D may be TRBD1 (6 bases). Germline lookup yields CDR1 SGHNT and CDR2 YYREEE (reference sequence). V lost 4 bases to trimming and J lost 5 bases, with 16 bases between them. This CDR3 is 14 amino acids long. CDR3 sequence (DNA): TGTGCCAGCAGCCGAGAGGGGGTTAGGAACGAGCAGTACTTC. Its translation: CASSREGVRNEQYF.